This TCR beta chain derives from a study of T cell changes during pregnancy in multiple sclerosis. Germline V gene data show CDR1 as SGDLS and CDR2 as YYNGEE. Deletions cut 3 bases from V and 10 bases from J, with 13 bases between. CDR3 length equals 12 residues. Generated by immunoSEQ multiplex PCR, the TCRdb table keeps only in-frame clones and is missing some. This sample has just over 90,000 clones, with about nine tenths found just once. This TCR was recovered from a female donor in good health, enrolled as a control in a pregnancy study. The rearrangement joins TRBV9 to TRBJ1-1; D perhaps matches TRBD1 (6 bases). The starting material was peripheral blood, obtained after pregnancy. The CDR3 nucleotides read TGTGCCAGCAGCGCCACAGGGAAGGTAGCTTTCTTT. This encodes CASSATGKVAFF.